A selection of T cell receptor beta chains follows, all from one sample in a study of blood T cell repertoires in COVID-19. The repertoire was sequenced with immunoSEQ multiplex PCR; TCRdb's copy has only in-frame clones and lacks some. The sample yields 200,000 or so clones, roughly four fifths seen once. Material for sequencing was PBMCs or T cells enriched from blood (not recorded which). The source is a woman aged 40 to 50 with acute COVID-19. CDR3s include the opening cysteine and the closing phenylalanine or tryptophan. Each record gives: V gene, D gene, clone size, J gene, CDR3 DNA, CDR3 protein. D genes are given only for firm matches. Clone size, where shown, is once, few, many, or a class for clones that have expanded.

v_call: TRBV4-2
d_call: .
clone_size: .
j_call: TRBJ1-2
cdr3_nt: TGTGCCAGCAGCCAAGATATGGTGGTGCAGGGCCGACGTGGCTACACCTTC
cdr3_aa: CASSQDMVVQGRRGYTF

v_call: TRBV11-2
d_call: .
clone_size: .
j_call: TRBJ1-2
cdr3_nt: TGTGCCAGCAGCCCGTCGGACAGTTCTAACTATGGCTACACCTTC
cdr3_aa: CASSPSDSSNYGYTF

v_call: TRBV14
d_call: TRBD1
clone_size: .
j_call: TRBJ2-7
cdr3_nt: TGTGCCAGCAGCCAAGCCCCTGACAGGGGTAGTTTAAACGAGCAGTACTTC
cdr3_aa: CASSQAPDRGSLNEQYF

v_call: TRBV6-2/TRBV6-3
d_call: TRBD2
clone_size: .
j_call: TRBJ2-2
cdr3_nt: TGTGCCAGCAGTTCCCTAGCGGGGGGGCACACCGGGGAGCTGTTTTTT
cdr3_aa: CASSSLAGGHTGELFF

v_call: TRBV11-3
d_call: TRBD1
clone_size: once
j_call: TRBJ2-2
cdr3_nt: TGTGCCAGCAGCACCCGGACAGGGAGCTACACCGGGGAGCTGTTTTTT
cdr3_aa: CASSTRTGSYTGELFF

v_call: TRBV5-1
d_call: TRBD1
clone_size: many
j_call: TRBJ2-5
cdr3_nt: TGCGCCAGCAGCTTGAACCGGGACAGGGGGTTCCAAGAGACCCAGTACTTC
cdr3_aa: CASSLNRDRGFQETQYF

v_call: TRBV7-9
d_call: .
clone_size: .
j_call: TRBJ2-7
cdr3_nt: TGTGCCAGCAGTTTTGGGCCAGGTCGCCACCCAGGGATCTACGAGCAGTACTTC
cdr3_aa: CASSFGPGRHPGIYEQYF

v_call: TRBV6-6
d_call: .
clone_size: .
j_call: TRBJ1-1
cdr3_nt: TGTGCCAGCAGTCCTGAAGCGAACACTGAAGCTTTCTTT
cdr3_aa: CASSPEANTEAFF

v_call: TRBV7-2
d_call: .
clone_size: .
j_call: TRBJ2-1
cdr3_nt: TGTGCCAGCAGCGGGCGACCTCGGGGTTACAATGAGCAGTTCTTC
cdr3_aa: CASSGRPRGYNEQFF

v_call: TRBV30
d_call: TRBD1
clone_size: .
j_call: TRBJ1-4
cdr3_nt: TGTGCCTGGAGTGTCACAGGGGGCGATACTAATGAAAAACTGTTTTTT
cdr3_aa: CAWSVTGGDTNEKLFF

v_call: TRBV10-1
d_call: .
clone_size: .
j_call: TRBJ1-1
cdr3_nt: TGCGCCAGCAGCCCCGGGGGGACTGAAGCTTTCTTT
cdr3_aa: CASSPGGTEAFF

v_call: TRBV4-1
d_call: .
clone_size: .
j_call: TRBJ1-5
cdr3_nt: TGCGCCAGCAGCCAAGATAGCCATAGCAATCAGCCCCAGCATTTT
cdr3_aa: CASSQDSHSNQPQHF

v_call: TRBV7-9
d_call: .
clone_size: .
j_call: TRBJ2-7
cdr3_nt: TGTGCCAGCAGCCCGAATCGAGGACAATTAATCGACGAGCAGTACTTC
cdr3_aa: CASSPNRGQLIDEQYF

v_call: TRBV4-1
d_call: .
clone_size: .
j_call: TRBJ2-5
cdr3_nt: TGCGCCACCCGAGGGGGAGAGACCCAGTACTTC
cdr3_aa: CATRGGETQYF

v_call: TRBV19
d_call: .
clone_size: .
j_call: TRBJ2-2
cdr3_nt: TGTGCCAGTAGTATAACGATACAGGGCGGGGAGCTGTTTTTT
cdr3_aa: CASSITIQGGELFF

v_call: TRBV25-1
d_call: .
clone_size: .
j_call: TRBJ2-7
cdr3_nt: TGTGCCAGCAGTGGTGGCAGTGGCGAGCAGTACTTC
cdr3_aa: CASSGGSGEQYF